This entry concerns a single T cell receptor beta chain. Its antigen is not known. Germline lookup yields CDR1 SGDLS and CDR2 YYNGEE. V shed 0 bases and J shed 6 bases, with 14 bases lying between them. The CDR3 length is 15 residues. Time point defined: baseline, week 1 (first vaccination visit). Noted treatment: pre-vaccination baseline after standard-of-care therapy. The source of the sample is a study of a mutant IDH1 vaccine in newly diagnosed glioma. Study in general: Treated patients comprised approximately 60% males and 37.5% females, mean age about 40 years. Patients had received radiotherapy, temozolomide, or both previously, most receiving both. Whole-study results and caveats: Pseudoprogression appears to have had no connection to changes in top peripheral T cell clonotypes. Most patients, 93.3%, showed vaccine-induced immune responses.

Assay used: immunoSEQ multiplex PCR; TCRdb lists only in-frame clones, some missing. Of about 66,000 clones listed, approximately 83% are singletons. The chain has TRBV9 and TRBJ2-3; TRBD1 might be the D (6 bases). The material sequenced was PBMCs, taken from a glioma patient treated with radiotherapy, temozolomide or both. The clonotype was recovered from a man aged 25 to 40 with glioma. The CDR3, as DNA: TGTGCCAGCAGCGTAGGAGGCAGGGGTATCGATACGCAGTATTTT. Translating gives CASSVGGRGIDTQYF.